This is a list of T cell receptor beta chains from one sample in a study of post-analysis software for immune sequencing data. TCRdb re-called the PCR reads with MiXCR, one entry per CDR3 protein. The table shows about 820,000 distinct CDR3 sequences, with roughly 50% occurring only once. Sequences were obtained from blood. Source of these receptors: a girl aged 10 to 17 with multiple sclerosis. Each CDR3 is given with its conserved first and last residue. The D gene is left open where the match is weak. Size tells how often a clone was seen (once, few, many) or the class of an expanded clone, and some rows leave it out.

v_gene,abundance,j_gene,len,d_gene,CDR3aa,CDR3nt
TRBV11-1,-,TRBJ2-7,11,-,CASRQYYEQYF,TGTGCCAGCAGACAGTACTACGAGCAGTACTTC
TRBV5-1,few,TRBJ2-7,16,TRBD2,CASSPLGLAGDYEQYF,TGCGCCAGCAGCCCGCTGGGACTAGCGGGGGACTACGAGCAGTACTTC
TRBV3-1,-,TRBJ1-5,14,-,CASSPQGSNQPQHF,TGTGCCAGCAGCCCACAGGGTAGCAATCAGCCCCAGCATTTT
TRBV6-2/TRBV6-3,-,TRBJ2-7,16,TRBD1,CASSFPPGQGGNEQYF,TGTGCCAGCAGTTTTCCACCGGGACAGGGGGGCAATGAGCAGTACTTC
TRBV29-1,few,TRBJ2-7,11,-,CSVGSGVEQYF,TGCAGCGTTGGGTCAGGGGTCGAGCAGTACTTC
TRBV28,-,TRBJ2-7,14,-,CASSFLGGDHEQYF,TGTGCCAGCAGTTTTTTGGGGGGCGACCACGAGCAGTACTTC
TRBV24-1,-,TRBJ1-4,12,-,CATSDYGGKLFF,TGTGCCACCAGTGATTATGGCGGAAAACTGTTTTTT
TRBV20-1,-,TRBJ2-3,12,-,CSARYEADTQYF,TGCAGTGCTAGATATGAGGCAGATACGCAGTATTTT
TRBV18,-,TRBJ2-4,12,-,CASSPGGSMQYF,TGTGCCAGCTCACCGGGCGGTAGCATGCAGTACTTC
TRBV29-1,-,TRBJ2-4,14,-,CSVVGVLAKNIQYF,TGCAGCGTTGTCGGGGTATTAGCCAAAAACATTCAGTACTTC
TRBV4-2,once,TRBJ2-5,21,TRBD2,CASSQVEAWGNGGGYQETQYF,TGTGCCAGCAGCCAAGTGGAGGCCTGGGGCAATGGCGGGGGGTACCAAGAGACCCAGTACTTC
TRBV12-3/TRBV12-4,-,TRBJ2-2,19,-,CASSSKAWGDNANTGELFF,TGTGCCAGCAGTTCTAAGGCTTGGGGGGACAACGCGAACACCGGGGAGCTGTTTTTT
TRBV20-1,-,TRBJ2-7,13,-,CSAREQGSYEQYF,TGCAGTGCTAGAGAACAGGGTTCCTACGAGCAGTACTTC
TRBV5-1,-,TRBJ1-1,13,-,CASRDGRSAEAFF,TGCGCCAGTCGGGATGGGAGGAGCGCTGAAGCTTTCTTT
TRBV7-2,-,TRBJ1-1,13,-,CASSKHRNTEAFF,TGTGCCAGCAGCAAACATAGGAACACTGAAGCTTTCTTT
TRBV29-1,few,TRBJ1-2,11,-,CSGGTAGGYTF,TGCAGCGGGGGGACCGCGGGGGGCTACACCTTC
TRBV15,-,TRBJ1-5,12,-,CATSTDFQPQHF,TGTGCCACCAGTACGGACTTCCAGCCCCAGCATTTT
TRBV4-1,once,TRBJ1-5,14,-,CASSQVTAWQPQHF,TGCGCCAGCAGCCAAGTGACTGCCTGGCAGCCCCAGCATTTT
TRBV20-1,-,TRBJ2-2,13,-,CSAPDRFSGELFF,TGCAGTGCTCCGGACAGATTTTCCGGGGAGCTGTTTTTT